Presented here are 21 T cell receptor beta chains from one specimen sequenced in a study of OX40 agonist ivuxolimab in advanced cancers. Assay used: immunoSEQ multiplex PCR; TCRdb lists only in-frame clones, some missing. The sample has 60,000 to 70,000 clones, just over 85% seen once. Material: CD4+ or CD8+ T cells sorted from blood, obtained in a trial of the OX40 agonist ivuxolimab. The receptors stem from an adult with an advanced solid tumor such as melanoma, head and neck, liver or kidney cancer.

The chain has TRBV4-1 and TRBJ1-2; no definite D call. V lost 0 bases and J 2 bases, leaving 7 bases between the germline ends. CDR1 is MGHRA, CDR2 YSYEKL, per germline. This CDR3 contains 14 residues. The CDR3 DNA is TGCGCCAGCAGCCAAGACCCCCAGAACTATGGCTACACCTTC. Protein product: CASSQDPQNYGYTF.

This clone was seen once. The chain carries TRBV18 and TRBJ2-1, with no clear D. Germline V lookup: CDR1 KGHSH, CDR2 LQKENI. This CDR3 region has 14 residues. V lost 0 bases and J lost 5, with 8 bases in between. Written as DNA, the CDR3 is TGTGCCAGCTCACCACCCAACCTTGACAATGAGCAGTTCTTC. It codes for CASSPPNLDNEQFF.

This chain joins TRBV28 and TRBJ1-1; D is perhaps TRBD1 (5 bases). CDR1 MDHEN and CDR2 SYDVKM come from the germline V gene. This CDR3 has 13 amino acids. Trimming shortened V by 2 bases and J by 2 bases, and 6 bases separated the two germline ends. CDR3 in amino acids: CASSLQGNTEAFF. CDR3 coding DNA: TGTGCCAGCAGTTTACAGGGTAACACTGAAGCTTTCTTT.

This clone was picked up one time. The V and J genes are TRBV5-6 and TRBJ2-1; maybe TRBD2 (6 bases). CDR1 SGHDT and CDR2 YYEEEE come from the germline V gene. This CDR3 has 15 amino acids. Trimming stripped 0 bases from V and 2 bases from J, with 9 bases between. CDR3 bases: TGTGCCAGCAGCTTGGAAACGGGAGCCTACAATGAGCAGTTCTTC. This gives the protein CASSLETGAYNEQFF.

The chain employs TRBV10-3 and TRBJ2-5, with D possibly TRBD1 on 6 matching bases. This CDR3 has 13 residues. Per the germline V gene, CDR1 is ENHRY and CDR2 is SYGVKD. Trimming removed 5 bases from V and 5 bases from J, with 12 bases in between. The CDR3 sequence: CAISLRGGETQYF. The CDR3 nucleotides are TGTGCCATCAGTCTCAGGGGTGGGGAGACCCAGTACTTC.

The chain uses TRBV9 and TRBJ2-1; D is uncertain. CDR1 is SGDLS, CDR2 YYNGEE, per germline. The CDR3 loop spans 14 amino acids. V lost 0 bases, J lost 9 bases, and 13 bases lay in between. CDR3 amino acids: CASSVASTWGEQFF. In nucleotides, the CDR3 is TGTGCCAGCAGCGTAGCGTCAACCTGGGGTGAGCAGTTCTTC.

CDR3: CASSSDGEFSNQPQHF. The CDR3 DNA follows: TGTGCCAGCAGTTCAGACGGGGAGTTTAGCAATCAGCCCCAGCATTTT. The genes are TRBV28 and TRBJ1-5; D is unresolved. Germline CDR1 and CDR2: MDHEN and SYDVKM. The CDR3 runs to 16 residues. V lost 4 bases and J 0 bases, leaving 13 bases between the germline ends.

The rearrangement uses TRBV6-6 and TRBJ1-4, with D possibly TRBD1 on 5 matching bases. The CDR3 has 13 amino acids. V was pared by 7 bases and J by 8 bases, with 14 bases between. Germline lookup yields CDR1 MNHNY and CDR2 SVGAGI (reference sequence). CDR3 protein: CASKGPRREKLFF. CDR3 sequence (DNA): TGTGCCAGCAAGGGACCTCGCCGGGAAAAACTGTTTTTT.

The J gene is TRBJ1-2, the V gene TRBV7-8; D gene uncertain. The CDR3 loop spans 16 amino acids. The V gene's germline CDR1 is SGHVS and CDR2 FQNEAQ. The V end lost 0 bases, the J end lost 2 bases, and 13 bases lay between the germline ends. In DNA, the CDR3 is TGTGCCAGCAGCTTAGCCGATATGGACCTAAACTATGGCTACACCTTC. Translating it yields CASSLADMDLNYGYTF.

The chain is built from TRBV5-1 and TRBJ2-1; D call uncertain. The V gene lost 3 bases and the J gene lost 7 bases, with 8 bases spanning the gap. CDR1 and CDR2 (germline): SGHRS, YFSETQ. The CDR3 length is 12 residues. The CDR3 bases are TGCGCCAGCAGCTGGCTGGGAAATGAGCAGTTCTTC. Residues: CASSWLGNEQFF. Together with reference TRBV5-1 and TRBJ2-1, the CDR3 gives the full variable domain: KAGVTQTPRYLIKTRGQQVTLSCSPISGHRSVSWYQQTPGQGLQFLFEYFSETQRNKGNFPGRFSGRQFSNSRSEMNVSTLELGDSALYLCASSWLGNEQFFGPGTRLTVL.

The chain has TRBV6-5 and TRBJ2-7, with 8 bases matching TRBD2. The CDR3 length is 14 residues. Germline loops: CDR1 MNHEY, CDR2 SVGAGI. The ends lost 6 bases at V and 6 bases at J; junction bases unmatched: 10. CDR3 DNA: TGTGCCAGCAGCTGGTCCGGGAGGGCCGGCGAGCAGTACTTC. This codes for CASSWSGRAGEQYF.

The rearrangement uses TRBV27 and TRBJ2-6; 7 bases fit TRBD2. Germline V lookup: CDR1 MNHEY, CDR2 SMNVEV (reference sequence). The CDR3 extends over 20 amino acids. Trimming cost V 1 base and J 2 bases; bases outside gene matches: 14. CDR3 amino acids: CASSLYTPGAGSPGANVLTF. The CDR3 DNA reads as TGTGCCAGCAGTTTATACACCCCGGGAGCGGGAAGTCCTGGGGCCAACGTCCTGACTTTC.

The genes are TRBV6-1 and TRBJ2-7; D might be TRBD1 (6 bases). V was clipped by 6 bases and J by 3 bases, with 12 bases between them. This CDR3 comprises 13 residues. CDR1 and CDR2 (germline): MNHNS, SASEGT. The CDR3 protein is CASSRDTIYEQYF. The CDR3 DNA is TGTGCCAGCAGCAGGGACACCATCTACGAGCAGTACTTC.

This rearrangement joins TRBV5-4 to TRBJ2-4, with 9 positions matching TRBD2. V lost 2 bases to trimming and J lost 3 bases; unmatched junction nucleotides: 9. This CDR3 comprises 17 residues. CDR1 and CDR2 (germline): SGHNT, YYREEE (reference sequence). This chain's CDR3 is CASSFGGRAAGKNIQYF. The CDR3 nucleotides read TGTGCCAGCAGCTTTGGCGGGAGGGCCGCCGGCAAAAACATTCAGTACTTC.

In DNA form, the CDR3 reads TGTGCCAGCAGCTTGGGGGATCTAAACACTGAAGCTTTCTTT. It yields the protein CASSLGDLNTEAFF. V and J are TRBV11-3 and TRBJ1-1, with D possibly TRBD1 on 5 matching bases. The CDR3 consists of 14 residues. The V gene's germline CDR1 is SGHNT and CDR2 YENEEA. V dropped 3 bases and J dropped 2 bases, with 10 bases sitting between them. The variable domain in full, completed from reference TRBV11-3 and TRBJ1-1, reads EAGVVQSPRYKIIEKKQPVAFWCNPISGHNTLYWYLQNLGQGPELLIRYENEEAVDDSQLPKDRFSAERLKGVDSTLKIQPAELGDSAVYLCASSLGDLNTEAFFGQGTRLTVV.

The V and J genes are TRBV9 and TRBJ2-3; D uncertain. The germline V and J ends were trimmed by 0 bases and 0 bases, with 8 bases remaining between them. The CDR3 has 15 amino acids. Germline assignment: CDR1 SGDLS and CDR2 YYNGEE. The CDR3 DNA sequence: TGTGCCAGCAGCGTAGGACCATCTAGCACAGATACGCAGTATTTT. This sequence encodes CASSVGPSSTDTQYF.

The V gene is TRBV27, the J gene TRBJ2-7, with 10 bases identical to TRBD1. Germline values: CDR1 MNHEY, CDR2 SMNVEV (reference sequence). The V gene end was trimmed by 5 bases and the J gene end by 4 bases; junction bases not matched to a gene: 11. The CDR3 loop spans 16 amino acids. The CDR3 region is CASSPLRDRGPYEQYF. The DNA for the CDR3 is TGTGCCAGCAGTCCGCTCCGGGACAGGGGACCGTACGAGCAGTACTTC.

This clone has just one count. The CDR3 protein is CASSKGQGGYGYTF. The CDR3 DNA is TGTGCCAGCAGTAAAGGACAGGGGGGCTATGGCTACACCTTC. V is TRBV27 and J is TRBJ1-2, with 10 bases aligning to TRBD1. Germline CDR1 and CDR2: MNHEY and SMNVEV (reference sequence). This CDR3 is built from 14 residues. V shed 5 bases and J 4 bases; nucleotides not matched to a gene: 4.

The DNA for the CDR3 is TGCAGCGTTGGCCAGGTCGACTATGGCTACACCTTC. This encodes CSVGQVDYGYTF. The chain couples TRBV29-1 to TRBJ1-2, with D unclear. This CDR3 has 12 amino acids. The ends were cut back, 4 bases at V and 3 bases at J, with 9 bases in the middle. CDR1 and CDR2 (germline): SQVTM, ANQGSEA.

This chain connects TRBV4-1 to TRBJ1-6; D call uncertain. Trimming removed 2 bases at V and 8 bases at J, with 10 bases between. Germline lookup yields CDR1 MGHRA and CDR2 YSYEKL. The CDR3 has 14 residues. CDR3 sequence: CASSQPNAYSPLHF. The CDR3 bases are TGCGCCAGCAGCCAACCGAACGCCTATTCACCCCTCCACTTT.

V gene TRBV29-1 combines with J gene TRBJ1-1, with a weak D call TRBD1 (5 bases). Germline CDR1 reads SQVTM; CDR2 reads ANQGSEA. Trimming stripped 5 bases from V and 1 base from J, with 17 bases between. The CDR3 consists of 15 residues. The CDR3: CSVLGTRTGNTEAFF. CDR3 sequence (DNA): TGCAGCGTTTTGGGGACCAGGACGGGGAACACTGAAGCTTTCTTT.